The rows below give T cell receptor beta chains drawn from one sample of a study of blood T cell repertoires in COVID-19. This table comes from immunoSEQ multiplex PCR, and its TCRdb copy is limited to in-frame clones, with some not included. Among about 55,000 clones, around 85% were seen once, and the ten largest hold roughly 15%. Sequencing was done on a sample of peripheral blood. Receptors originate from a human donor in a cohort sampled during active COVID-19. CDR3s include the opening cysteine and the closing phenylalanine or tryptophan. D genes are given only for firm matches. Rows give clone size only sometimes, using once, few, many, or a class for an expanded clone.

NA	TRBV4-2	few	TRBJ1-1	CASSQGDTVNTEAFF	TGTGCCAGCAGCCAAGGGGACACAGTGAACACTGAAGCTTTCTTT
NA	TRBV5-1	NA	TRBJ2-5	CASSYSGTQETQYF	TGCGCCAGCAGCTACTCAGGGACACAAGAGACCCAGTACTTC
TRBD1	TRBV5-1	NA	TRBJ1-1	CASSPGQGTEAFF	TGCGCCAGCAGCCCGGGACAGGGCACTGAAGCTTTCTTT
NA	TRBV10-3	NA	TRBJ2-2	CAISDVEGGELFF	TGTGCCATCAGTGATGTCGAGGGCGGGGAGCTGTTTTTT
NA	TRBV5-1	NA	TRBJ2-3	CASSSPGTDTQYF	TGCGCCAGCAGCTCCCCGGGCACAGATACGCAGTATTTT
TRBD1	TRBV3-1/TRBV3-2	NA	TRBJ2-1	CASSQGVGTGDNEQFF	TGTGCCAGCAGCCAGGGAGTTGGGACAGGGGACAATGAGCAGTTCTTC
NA	TRBV6-5	NA	TRBJ1-1	CASSYNSGGTEAFF	TGTGCCAGCAGTTACAACTCGGGGGGCACTGAAGCTTTCTTT
TRBD1	TRBV6-1	NA	TRBJ1-1	CASSERDSLNTEAFF	TGTGCCAGCAGTGAACGGGACAGTTTGAACACTGAAGCTTTCTTT
TRBD1	TRBV11-2	NA	TRBJ2-1	CASSPPGQGSYNEQFF	TGTGCCAGCAGCCCACCGGGACAGGGCTCCTACAATGAGCAGTTCTTC
TRBD1	TRBV5-1	NA	TRBJ1-3	CASSLGDSSGNTIYF	TGCGCCAGCAGCTTGGGGGACAGCTCTGGAAACACCATATATTTT
TRBD2	TRBV11-2	NA	TRBJ2-7	CASSPTSGVTYEQYF	TGTGCCAGCAGCCCGACTAGCGGGGTAACCTACGAGCAGTACTTC
TRBD1	TRBV5-4	NA	TRBJ1-2	CASSWGQAWGYTF	TGTGCCAGCAGCTGGGGACAGGCCTGGGGCTACACCTTC
NA	TRBV19	NA	TRBJ2-7	CASSIGLARGADEQYF	TGTGCCAGTAGTATAGGGCTGGCCAGGGGAGCGGACGAGCAGTACTTC
NA	TRBV6-5	NA	TRBJ1-5	CASSWTGNQPQHF	TGTGCCAGCAGTTGGACAGGCAATCAGCCCCAGCATTTT
TRBD1	TRBV5-1	NA	TRBJ1-4	CASSNQQGAVYEKLFF	TGCGCCAGCAGCAACCAACAGGGGGCGGTGTATGAAAAACTGTTTTTT
NA	TRBV30	few	TRBJ2-7	CAWAISHEQYF	TGTGCCTGGGCTATATCCCACGAGCAGTACTTC
NA	TRBV3-1/TRBV3-2	NA	TRBJ2-1	CASSQDPRRGAYEQFF	TGTGCCAGCAGCCAAGATCCGAGACGGGGGGCGTATGAGCAGTTCTTC
NA	TRBV6-5	NA	TRBJ1-5	CASSYSVAGQRHF	TGTGCCAGCAGTTACTCTGTAGCAGGGCAAAGGCATTTT
TRBD1	TRBV14	NA	TRBJ1-6	CASSPGQGAYSPLHF	TGTGCCAGCAGCCCGGGACAGGGGGCATATTCACCCCTCCACTTT